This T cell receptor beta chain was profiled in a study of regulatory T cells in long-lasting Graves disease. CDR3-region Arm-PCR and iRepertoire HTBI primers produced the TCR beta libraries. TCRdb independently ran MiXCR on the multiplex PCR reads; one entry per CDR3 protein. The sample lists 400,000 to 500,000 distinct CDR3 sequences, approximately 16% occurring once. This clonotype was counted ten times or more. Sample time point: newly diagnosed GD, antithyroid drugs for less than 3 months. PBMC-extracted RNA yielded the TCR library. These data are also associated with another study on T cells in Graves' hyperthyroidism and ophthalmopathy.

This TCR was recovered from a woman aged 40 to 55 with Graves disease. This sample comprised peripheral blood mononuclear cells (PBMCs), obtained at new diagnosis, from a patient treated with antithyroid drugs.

In DNA form, the CDR3 reads TGTGCCAGCAGTTCGCCCGGTCGCGGGACAGCTTCCTACGAGCAGTACTTC. Amino acids: CASSSPGRGTASYEQYF. The chain is built from TRBV28 and TRBJ2-7, with a possible D match to TRBD1 (7 bases). Germline assignment: CDR1 MDHEN and CDR2 SYDVKM. CDR3 size: 17 residues. V lost 4 bases to trimming and J lost 1 base, with 20 bases between them.